Listed here are 32 T cell receptor beta chains from one sample, sequenced in a study of blood T cell repertoires in COVID-19. Some clones are missing from TCRdb's copy, which holds only in-frame ones; the method was immunoSEQ multiplex PCR. This sample has about 190,000 clones, with 70% to 85% found just once. The specimen was PBMCs or T cells enriched from blood (not recorded which). Receptors originate from a woman aged 25 to 39 who had recovered from COVID-19.

This clone was observed a handful of times. The V and J genes are TRBV11-3 and TRBJ1-3; D perhaps matches TRBD1 (6 bases). V lost 3 bases, J lost 2 bases, and 14 bases lay in between. In germline, CDR1 is SGHNT, CDR2 YENEEA. The CDR3 runs 16 residues. The CDR3 loop is CASSFGGTGPGNTIYF. The DNA of the CDR3 is TGTGCCAGCAGCTTTGGGGGCACGGGGCCTGGAAACACCATATATTTT.

The rearrangement joins TRBV28 to TRBJ2-7, with D maybe TRBD1 (5 bases). The CDR3 loop spans 15 amino acids. V dropped 4 bases and J dropped 1 base, with 14 bases sitting between them. CDR1 and CDR2 from the germline V gene are MDHEN and SYDVKM. In DNA form, the CDR3 reads TGTGCCAGCAGTTCCTGGGGCAGACAATCCTACGAGCAGTACTTC. Translation: CASSSWGRQSYEQYF.

The chain is built from TRBV18 and TRBJ1-1; D uncertain. Germline assignment: CDR1 KGHSH and CDR2 LQKENI. V gave up 2 bases and J gave up 4 bases, with 8 bases separating them. The CDR3 extends over 13 amino acids. The CDR3 protein is CASSPIGGTEAFF. In DNA, the CDR3 is TGTGCCAGCTCACCAATAGGAGGCACTGAAGCTTTCTTT. The full variable domain, in which reference TRBV18 and TRBJ1-1 provide the parts outside the CDR3, is NAGVMQNPRHLVRRRGQEARLRCSPMKGHSHVYWYRQLPEEGLKFMVYLQKENIIDESGMPKERFSAEFPKEGPSILRIQQVVRGDSAAYFCASSPIGGTEAFFGQGTRLTVV.

This rearrangement joins TRBV2 to TRBJ1-1; D is ambiguous. Trimming took 4 bases from V and 9 from J, leaving 12 bases between them. CDR3 length equals 12 residues. Germline CDR1 is SNHLY and CDR2 is FYNNEI. The CDR3 DNA follows: TGTGCCAGCAGTGTTGGAGGAAGTAAAGCTTTCTTT. As protein: CASSVGGSKAFF.

The rearrangement links TRBV24-1 to TRBJ1-5, with a weak D call TRBD1 (5 bases). CDR1 and CDR2 (germline): KGHDR, SFDVKD. The CDR3 has 16 residues. V lost 3 bases and J 5 bases, leaving 16 bases between the germline ends. The CDR3 DNA reads TGTGCCACCAGTGATGCGGGGCAAATTGAGGATCAGCCCCAGCATTTT. Its translation is CATSDAGQIEDQPQHF.

This clone was seen just once. V and J are TRBV14 and TRBJ1-3; no reliable D call. The V gene lost 2 bases and the J gene lost 1 base, with 3 bases spanning the gap. Germline V gene lookup returns CDR1 SGHDN and CDR2 FVKESK. The length of the CDR3 is 13 residues. CDR3 nucleotides: TGTGCCAGCAGCCAACAGTCTGGAAACACCATATATTTT. Translating it yields CASSQQSGNTIYF.

The J gene is TRBJ1-5, the V gene TRBV7-8; 7 bases match TRBD1. After removal of 5 bases from V and 4 bases from J, the junction contained 8 bases not matched to a gene. Germline V gives CDR1 SGHVS, CDR2 FQNEAQ. The CDR3 runs 15 residues. Here the CDR3 reads CASSPKPTGNQPQHF. In DNA, the CDR3 is TGTGCCAGCAGCCCGAAGCCGACAGGGAATCAGCCCCAGCATTTT.

At least ten counts were recorded for this clone. The chain couples TRBV5-1 to TRBJ1-5, with TRBD1 matching 10 bases. The germline gives CDR1 SGHRS, CDR2 YFSETQ. The CDR3 sequence is 15 residues long. J gave up 2 bases and V 4 bases, and 3 bases lay outside the gene matches. CDR3 residues: CASSPGTGGNQPQHF. DNA for the CDR3: TGCGCCAGCAGCCCTGGGACAGGGGGCAATCAGCCCCAGCATTTT.

For this clone: A read error is possible here, since a much larger clone lies one base away. Within the sample, other DNA sequences also encode this same CDR3. The gene calls are TRBV7-2 and TRBJ1-2, with D possibly being TRBD1 (5 bases). This CDR3 comprises 16 residues. Germline values: CDR1 SGHTA, CDR2 FQGNSA. The DNA of the CDR3 is TGTGCCAGCAGCTTAGGTCGATGGCAGGGCGGCTATGGCTATACCTTC. The encoded protein is CASSLGRWQGGYGYTF.

The rearrangement uses TRBV5-5 and TRBJ1-1; D might be TRBD1 (5 bases). Per the germline V gene, CDR1 is SGHKS and CDR2 is YYEKEE (reference sequence). This CDR3 has 15 amino acids. V was trimmed by 0 bases and J by 1 base, leaving 10 bases between them. In DNA, the CDR3 is TGTGCCAGCAGCTTGGCTTGGGGCACGAACACTGAAGCTTTCTTT. Translating it yields CASSLAWGTNTEAFF.

This clone was seen a handful of times. The chain links TRBV7-8 to TRBJ1-1; 7 nucleotides line up with TRBD1. This CDR3 contains 16 residues. V lost 7 bases to trimming and J lost 1 base; unmatched junction nucleotides: 12. Germline assignment: CDR1 SGHVS and CDR2 FQNEAQ. The CDR3 spells CASNSFTTGKNTEAFF. CDR3 sequence (DNA): TGTGCCAGCAACTCCTTCACGACAGGGAAGAACACTGAAGCTTTCTTT.

This chain joins TRBV28 and TRBJ1-5; D is unresolved. This CDR3 has 15 residues. V gave up 3 bases and J gave up 2 bases, with 11 bases separating them. Germline V gene data show CDR1 as MDHEN and CDR2 as SYDVKM. The CDR3, as DNA: TGTGCCAGCAGTTTTAGATGGGAGGGCAATCAGCCCCAGCATTTT. It codes for CASSFRWEGNQPQHF.

V and J are TRBV27 and TRBJ2-2, with TRBD2 matching over 11 bases. Germline assignment: CDR1 MNHEY and CDR2 SMNVEV (reference sequence). J gave up 2 bases and V 3 bases, and 2 bases lay outside the gene matches. The CDR3 spans 16 residues. CDR3 bases: TGTGCCAGCAGTTTGGGACTAGCGGCTAACACCGGGGAGCTGTTTTTT. It translates to CASSLGLAANTGELFF.

The chain joins TRBV18 to TRBJ2-7; D perhaps matches TRBD1 (5 bases). This CDR3 has 13 residues. Germline-derived CDR1 and CDR2 are KGHSH and LQKENI. The V gene lost 6 bases and the J gene lost 3 bases, with 12 bases spanning the gap. The CDR3, as DNA: TGTGCCAGCTCCCTGGACACCCTCTACGAGCAGTACTTC. Protein sequence: CASSLDTLYEQYF.

In this sample, this clone turned up a few times. This chain joins TRBV30 and TRBJ1-1, with 8 bases fitting TRBD1. The length of the CDR3 is 13 residues. J lost 5 bases, V lost 2 bases, and 4 bases had no gene match. Germline V CDR1 and CDR2: GTSNPN, SVGIG (reference sequence). The CDR3 DNA follows: TGTGCCTGGAGTCCAGGGGGCCGGACTGAAGCTTTCTTT. Its protein is CAWSPGGRTEAFF.

The gene calls are TRBV9 and TRBJ1-1; a weak D match, TRBD1 (5 bases). Germline V CDR1 and CDR2: SGDLS, YYNGEE. Trimming cost V 4 bases and J 4 bases, with 20 bases left between them. The CDR3 runs to 16 residues. The CDR3 reads CASSPSFGGGSTEAFF. The CDR3 region has the DNA TGTGCCAGCAGCCCCTCCTTCGGGGGGGGTAGCACTGAAGCTTTCTTT.

Only one count was recorded for this clone. The J gene is TRBJ1-3, the V gene TRBV5-1; TRBD1 agrees at 7 bases. V dropped 0 bases and J dropped 3; count of bases not matched to a gene: 12. Germline CDR1 SGHRS, CDR2 YFSETQ. The CDR3 runs to 18 residues. The CDR3 DNA reads TGCGCCAGCAGCTTGGATCTCGGACAGGCTACCCATGGAAACACCATATATTTT. It encodes CASSLDLGQATHGNTIYF.

The V and J genes are TRBV27 and TRBJ2-1; no clear D. This CDR3 contains 13 residues. Trimming stripped 3 bases from V and 7 bases from J, with 10 bases between. The germline V gene has CDR1 MNHEY and CDR2 SMNVEV (reference sequence). CDR3 loop: CASSFARFNEQFF. The CDR3 coding sequence is TGTGCCAGCAGTTTTGCTAGGTTTAATGAGCAGTTCTTC.

The J gene is TRBJ2-3, the V gene TRBV6-4; 8 nucleotides line up with TRBD2. The CDR3 has 14 residues. Germline assignment: CDR1 MRHNA and CDR2 SNTAGT. V lost 5 bases and J lost 5; bases outside the gene matches: 6. CDR3 in amino acids: CASSTSGGIDTQYF. CDR3 bases: TGTGCCAGCAGTACGAGCGGGGGCATAGATACGCAGTATTTT.

The genes are TRBV10-3 and TRBJ2-5; tentative D call: TRBD2 (6 bases). Germline V CDR1 and CDR2: ENHRY, SYGVKD. Trimming removed 9 bases at V and 2 bases at J, with 19 bases between. CDR3 length: 15 amino acids. CDR3 sequence reads: CAISPAGTAQETQYF. The CDR3 bases are TGTGCCATTTCCCCGGCGGGGACGGCTCAAGAGACCCAGTACTTC.

The rearrangement links TRBV6-4 to TRBJ1-2; 7 bases are shared with TRBD1. Germline V lookup: CDR1 MRHNA, CDR2 SNTAGT. The CDR3 loop spans 13 amino acids. V gave up 6 bases and J gave up 6 bases; unmatched junction bases: 7. CDR3 sequence (DNA): TGTGCCAGCAGACCGACAGGGATCAATGGCTACACCTTC. It encodes CASRPTGINGYTF.

V is TRBV5-3 and J is TRBJ1-1; D unresolved. TRBV5-3 belongs to the ORF category, with a function that is uncertain. Trimming left V 4 bases short and J 3 bases short, with 16 bases between. This CDR3 is built from 15 residues. CDR3 nucleotide sequence: TGTGCCAGAAGCAACATCCGGGAACTACACACTGAAGCTTTCTTT. Its protein product is CARSNIRELHTEAFF.

V usage is TRBV21-1 and J usage is TRBJ2-1; the tabulated D call, TRBD1, remains unverified against the DNA. TRBV21-1 is deemed a pseudogene. The CDR3 is 14 residues long. The CDR3 sequence is CASTRGRSYNEQFF. The CDR3 nucleotides are TGTGCCAGCACCAGGGGTCGCTCCTACAATGAGCAGTTCTTC.

The CDR3 DNA sequence: TGTGCCAGCAGTGAACCGGGACTAGCGGGGGGAGACATTCAGTACTTC. Its translation: CASSEPGLAGGDIQYF. V usage is TRBV2 and J usage is TRBJ2-4, with 15 bases fitting TRBD2. With V trimmed by 2 bases and J by 8 bases, 4 bases remained unmatched. Germline V gene data show CDR1 as SNHLY and CDR2 as FYNNEI. The CDR3 contains 16 residues.

This rearrangement joins TRBV27 to TRBJ1-1; maybe TRBD1 (6 bases). CDR3 size: 16 residues. CDR1 and CDR2 from the germline V gene are MNHEY and SMNVEV (reference sequence). The V gene lost 0 bases and the J gene lost 5 bases, with 16 bases spanning the gap. CDR3 amino acids: CASSLSQRGGGTEAFF. The CDR3 nucleotides are TGTGCCAGCAGTTTATCCCAAAGGGGGGGTGGAACTGAAGCTTTCTTT.

The chain links TRBV6-5 to TRBJ1-2; TRBD1 agrees at 9 bases. The J segment lost 5 bases and the V segment lost 2 bases, leaving 6 bases of the junction unmatched. CDR3 length equals 15 residues. Looked up from germline, CDR1 is MNHEY and CDR2 is SVGAGI. This CDR3 reads CASSYTGGSDYGYTF. DNA of the CDR3: TGTGCCAGCAGTTACACAGGGGGCAGTGATTATGGCTACACCTTC.

The chain has TRBV5-1 and TRBJ2-2; D possibly corresponds to TRBD2 (6 bases). Trimming left V 0 bases short and J 0 bases short, with 9 bases between. The CDR3 has 16 amino acids. Germline-derived CDR1 and CDR2 are SGHRS and YFSETQ. CDR3 sequence reads: CASSLGSGANTGELFF. The CDR3, as DNA: TGCGCCAGCAGCTTGGGATCGGGAGCGAACACCGGGGAGCTGTTTTTT.

This clone is a singleton in its sample. V and J are TRBV11-3 and TRBJ2-1; 11 bases are shared with TRBD2. The ends lost 5 bases at V and 3 bases at J; junction bases unmatched: 12. The CDR3 totals 18 residues. Per germline, CDR1 SGHNT and CDR2 YENEEA. This chain's CDR3 is CASSLGLAETIDYNEQFF. The CDR3 bases are TGTGCCAGCAGCCTGGGACTAGCGGAGACAATCGACTACAATGAGCAGTTCTTC.

The V gene is TRBV7-2, the J gene TRBJ1-2, with 10 bases fitting TRBD1. Germline loops: CDR1 SGHTA, CDR2 FQGNSA. J gave up 6 bases and V 0 bases, and 7 bases lay outside the gene matches. The CDR3 sequence is 16 residues long. CDR3 sequence: CASSLALATGGNGYTF. The CDR3 coding sequence is TGTGCCAGCAGCTTAGCCCTTGCGACAGGGGGCAATGGCTACACCTTC.

The chain joins TRBV7-2 to TRBJ1-2; maybe TRBD1 (6 bases). The CDR3 is 13 residues long. Germline lookup yields CDR1 SGHTA and CDR2 FQGNSA. Trimming removed 4 bases from V and 7 bases from J, with 13 bases in between. CDR3: CASSYSLGAGYTF. The DNA for the CDR3 is TGTGCCAGCAGCTACAGCTTGGGGGCTGGCTACACCTTC.

The chain is built from TRBV21-1 and TRBJ1-3; the table gives TRBD1 as D, unverified against the DNA. TRBV21-1 is a documented pseudogene. This CDR3 is built from 17 residues. The CDR3 sequence: CASSRDRGLISPTTIYF. For the CDR3, the DNA is TGTGCCAGCAGCAGGGACAGGGGGCTCATATCTCCGACCACCATATATTTT.

The chain links TRBV5-1 to TRBJ2-1; 8 positions agree with TRBD2. CDR3 length: 13 amino acids. J lost 4 bases, V lost 9 bases, and 6 bases had no gene match. CDR1 and CDR2 (germline): SGHRS, YFSETQ. Here the CDR3 reads CATSGRDYNEQFF. The DNA for the CDR3 is TGCGCCACTAGCGGGCGAGATTACAATGAGCAGTTCTTC.